The present T cell receptor (beta chain) was sequenced within a study of blood T cell repertoires in COVID-19. At the level of the study: The study drew acute and convalescent COVID-19 samples from the United States, Italy and Spain. Sample material is recorded as cDNA or gDNA derived from T cells, B-cell-depleted T cells, or PBMCs.

In the authors' workflow: Nucleated cell counts were estimated from reference gene primer amplification. TCRdb keeps only in-frame clones here, not all; method: immunoSEQ multiplex PCR. Clonal size and the V and J genes are those of that table, whereas D and trimming came from the DNA. Here the sample spans just over 250,000 clones, about 88% being singletons. This CDR3 region has 17 residues. Germline assignment: CDR1 MNHEY and CDR2 SVGEGT. Trimming at V came to 0 bases and at J to 3 bases, leaving 6 bases not matched to a gene. This TCR came from a man in his sixties who had recovered from COVID-19. This chain links TRBV6-2 or TRBV6-3 with TRBJ2-1; TRBD2 aligns across 9 bases. The specimen sequenced was peripheral blood. CDR3 loop: CASSYSRLAGFYNEQFF. The CDR3, as DNA: TGTGCCAGCAGTTACTCCCGGCTAGCGGGGTTCTACAATGAGCAGTTCTTC.